One sample yielded the 18 T cell receptor beta chains listed below, sequenced in a study of OX40 agonist ivuxolimab in advanced cancers. Only in-frame clones appear in the TCRdb table, and some are missing; sequencing was by immunoSEQ multiplex PCR. Of tens of thousands of clones in the sample, roughly 80% were seen once. Sample: CD4+ or CD8+ T cells sorted from blood, taken in a trial of the OX40 agonist ivuxolimab. These receptors came from an adult with an advanced solid tumor such as melanoma, head and neck, liver or kidney cancer.

The genes are TRBV7-3 and TRBJ1-2, with D tentatively TRBD1 (5 bases). Germline V lookup: CDR1 SGHTA, CDR2 FQGTGA. Trimming took 1 base from V and 2 from J, leaving 11 bases between them. The CDR3 consists of 15 residues. CDR3 amino acids: CASSLKPAGNYGYTF. The CDR3 DNA is TGTGCCAGCAGCTTAAAACCCGCAGGGAACTATGGCTACACCTTC.

This clone was seen a single time. CDR3 DNA: TGTGCCAGCAGCTGGACAGCCGGTCCCCTTGATGGCTACACCTTC. Translating it yields CASSWTAGPLDGYTF. The chain uses TRBV5-5 and TRBJ1-2; D might be TRBD1 (6 bases). CDR3 size: 15 residues. Germline lookup yields CDR1 SGHKS and CDR2 YYEKEE (reference sequence). V lost 3 bases and J lost 6, with 18 bases in between.

The chain is built from TRBV7-2 and TRBJ2-1; the match to TRBD2 covers 12 bases. J gave up 0 bases and V 1 base, and 4 bases lay outside the gene matches. CDR3 size: 18 residues. Germline CDR1 and CDR2: SGHTA and FQGNSA. The CDR3 coding sequence is TGTGCCAGCAGCTTAGGGCTAGCGGGGGGGAGCTCCTACAATGAGCAGTTCTTC. Translating it yields CASSLGLAGGSSYNEQFF. Looking up the rest from reference TRBV7-2 and TRBJ2-1 gives the full variable domain: GAGVSQSPSNKVTEKGKDVELRCDPISGHTALYWYRQSLGQGLEFLIYFQGNSAPDKSGLPSDRFSAERTGGSVSTLTIQRTQQEDSAVYLCASSLGLAGGSSYNEQFFGPGTRLTVL.

In DNA form, the CDR3 reads TGTGCCTGGAGTGTACTTCCTGGACAGGGATCATGCTACGAGCAGTACTTC. This sequence encodes CAWSVLPGQGSCYEQYF. The chain joins TRBV30 to TRBJ2-7; 8 bases agree with TRBD1. The CDR3 totals 17 residues. CDR1 GTSNPN and CDR2 SVGIG come from the germline V gene (reference sequence). Trimming took 0 bases from V and 3 from J; bases not matched to a gene: 13.

The chain couples TRBV6-6 to TRBJ2-7, with a weak D call TRBD2 (6 bases). Germline CDR1 reads MNHNY; CDR2 reads SVGAGI (reference sequence). Deletions cut 0 bases from V and 6 bases from J, with 9 bases between. The CDR3 has 13 amino acids. Here the CDR3 reads CASSYSGRGEQYF. The DNA of the CDR3 is TGTGCCAGCAGTTACTCGGGGCGGGGCGAGCAGTACTTC.

The genes are TRBV7-2 and TRBJ2-1; perhaps TRBD2 as D (5 bases). The CDR3 spans 13 residues. Trimming removed 7 bases from V and 4 bases from J, with 11 bases in between. CDR1 is SGHTA, CDR2 FQGNSA, per germline. For the CDR3, the DNA is TGTGCCAGCAAGGAAACGGGGTACAATGAGCAGTTCTTC. It specifies CASKETGYNEQFF.

The chain joins TRBV4-3 to TRBJ2-7, with D maybe TRBD2 (7 bases). Trimming left V 0 bases short and J 1 base short, with 10 bases between. CDR3 size: 15 residues. Germline-derived CDR1 and CDR2 are LGHNA and YSLEER. The CDR3 region has the DNA TGCGCCAGCAGCCAAGAGGGGGGGCGGTCCTACGAGCAGTACTTC. Its translation: CASSQEGGRSYEQYF.

Notes on this clone: At one of its ends the junction is not consistent with the germline gene, which may arise from a read error. V gene TRBV6-1 combines with J gene TRBJ1-6, with D maybe TRBD1 (5 bases). The CDR3 is 13 residues long. Germline V gives CDR1 MNHNS, CDR2 SASEGT. The CDR3 region is CASSEVAGPDTTF. CDR3 in DNA: TGTGCCAGCAGTGAAGTCGCGGGACCCGACACAACCTTT.

The CDR3 spells CASRTTSGLYEQYF. In DNA, the CDR3 is TGTGCCAGCAGGACGACTAGCGGGCTTTACGAGCAGTACTTC. The V and J genes are TRBV28 and TRBJ2-7; TRBD2 matches at 10 bases. Germline CDR1 is MDHEN and CDR2 is SYDVKM. The CDR3 contains 14 residues. The ends lost 6 bases at V and 4 bases at J; junction bases unmatched: 6. The whole variable domain, filled in from reference TRBV28 and TRBJ2-7, reads DVKVTQSSRYLVKRTGEKVFLECVQDMDHENMFWYRQDPGLGLRLIYFSYDVKMKEKGDIPEGYSVSREKKERFSLILESASTNQTSMYLCASRTTSGLYEQYFGPGTRLTVT.

The chain uses TRBV5-1 and TRBJ2-7, with D tentatively TRBD2 (7 bases). Germline-derived CDR1 and CDR2 are SGHRS and YFSETQ. CDR3 length: 14 amino acids. V lost 3 bases to trimming and J lost 5 bases, with 15 bases between them. CDR3: CASSSGEGVHEQYF. The CDR3 nucleotides are TGCGCCAGCAGCTCGGGGGAGGGGGTCCACGAGCAGTACTTC.

The J gene is TRBJ2-2, the V gene TRBV11-2, with D possibly being TRBD2 (6 bases). This CDR3 contains 15 residues. Trimming took 0 bases from V and 5 from J, leaving 10 bases between them. From germline, CDR1 is SGHAT and CDR2 FQNNGV. The CDR3 loop is CASSLELGGTGELFF. The CDR3 bases are TGTGCCAGCAGCTTAGAATTGGGGGGTACCGGGGAGCTGTTTTTT.

The gene calls are TRBV11-2 and TRBJ2-6; D is possibly TRBD1 or TRBD2 (5 bases each). Looked up from germline, CDR1 is SGHAT and CDR2 is FQNNGV. CDR3 length: 16 amino acids. V was clipped by 5 bases and J by 0 bases, with 11 bases between them. CDR3: CASSTGLSSGANVLTF. The CDR3 DNA sequence: TGTGCCAGCAGCACAGGACTCTCCTCTGGGGCCAACGTCCTGACTTTC.

The V gene is TRBV5-8, the J gene TRBJ2-5, with 8 positions matching TRBD2. The CDR3 sequence is 15 residues long. The germline V gene encodes CDR1 SGHTS and CDR2 YDEGEE. Trimming at V came to 4 bases and at J to 5 bases, leaving 10 bases not matched to a gene. This CDR3 is CASSASGSRRETQYF. In DNA form, the CDR3 reads TGTGCCAGCAGCGCGAGCGGGAGCAGAAGGGAGACCCAGTACTTC. The full variable domain, its missing parts supplied by reference TRBV5-8 and TRBJ2-5, is EAGVTQSPTHLIKTRGQQATLRCSPISGHTSVYWYQQALGLGLQFLLWYDEGEERNRGNFPPRFSGRQFPNYSSELNVNALELEDSALYLCASSASGSRRETQYFGPGTRLLVL.

This clone was seen a single time. Here the CDR3 DNA reads TGTGCCAGCAGGACCTACAATGAGCAGTTCTTC. Amino acid sequence: CASRTYNEQFF. The gene calls are TRBV5-6 and TRBJ2-1, with unresolved D. Germline V gene lookup returns CDR1 SGHDT and CDR2 YYEEEE. This CDR3 contains 11 residues. With 5 bases removed from V and 2 bases from J, the gap between germline ends came to 2 bases.

The J gene is TRBJ2-7, the V gene TRBV18, with TRBD2 identical over 9 bases. The CDR3 has 16 residues. CDR1 KGHSH and CDR2 LQKENI come from the germline V gene. Germline trimming cut 0 bases from V and 6 bases from J; bases unmatched to any gene: 9. Here the CDR3 DNA reads TGTGCCAGCTCACCACCGGTCGGTCCGCGGGGGGGCGAGCAGTACTTC. Its protein is CASSPPVGPRGGEQYF.

The V and J genes are TRBV27 and TRBJ2-5, with 8 bases lining up with TRBD2. The CDR3 covers 13 residues. V was clipped by 7 bases and J by 4 bases; unmatched bases: 5. Germline lookup yields CDR1 MNHEY and CDR2 SMNVEV (reference sequence). For the CDR3, the DNA is TGTGCCAGCACCCCTAGCGGGCGAGAGACCCAGTACTTC. This translates into CASTPSGRETQYF.

J is TRBJ1-6 and V is TRBV2; the match to TRBD1 covers 9 bases. Per the germline V gene, CDR1 is SNHLY and CDR2 is FYNNEI. Germline trimming cut 6 bases from V and 11 bases from J; bases unmatched to any gene: 8. This CDR3 comprises 14 residues. Written as DNA, the CDR3 is TGTGCCAGCAGGACCCGGGACAGGGAAGCACCCCTCCACTTT. This codes for CASRTRDREAPLHF.

The gene calls are TRBV27 and TRBJ2-1, with 10 nucleotides matching TRBD1. Germline lookup yields CDR1 MNHEY and CDR2 SMNVEV (reference sequence). J lost 4 bases, V lost 2 bases, and 5 bases had no gene match. The CDR3 totals 16 residues. CDR3 nucleotides: TGTGCCAGCAGTTTAGGTCAGGACAGGGGGTACAATGAGCAGTTCTTC. Encoded protein: CASSLGQDRGYNEQFF.